These 5 T cell receptor beta chains share one sample of origin, sequenced in a study of blood T cell repertoires in COVID-19. Using immunoSEQ multiplex PCR, the repertoire was profiled, and TCRdb retains in-frame clones only, with some absent. The sample lists 200,000 to 250,000 clones, roughly four fifths seen once, with about 1.7% in the top ten. Sequencing was carried out using PBMCs or T cells enriched from blood (not recorded which). These TCRs come from a man aged 55 to 70 who had recovered from COVID-19.

The CDR3 DNA reads as TGTGCCAGTAGAAGGTCCTCCCCCGGGGAGCAGTTCTTC. Translated: CASRRSSPGEQFF. V and J are TRBV19 and TRBJ2-1; D ambiguous. The V end lost 6 bases, the J end lost 10 bases, and 16 bases lay between the germline ends. Germline assignment: CDR1 LNHDA and CDR2 SQIVND (reference sequence). The CDR3 is made up of 13 amino acids. Combining the CDR3 with reference TRBV19 and TRBJ2-1 gives the whole variable domain DGGITQSPKYLFRKEGQNVTLSCEQNLNHDAMYWYRQDPGQGLRLIYYSQIVNDFQKGDIAEGYSVSREKKESFPLTVTSAQKNPTAFYLCASRRSSPGEQFFGPGTRLTVL.

This chain joins TRBV2 and TRBJ1-5, with 8 bases identical to TRBD1. The J segment lost 0 bases and the V segment lost 4 bases, leaving 2 bases of the junction unmatched. Germline V gives CDR1 SNHLY, CDR2 FYNNEI. The CDR3 covers 15 residues. CDR3 loop: CASSGTGNSNQPQHF. Written as DNA, the CDR3 is TGTGCCAGCAGTGGGACAGGGAATAGCAATCAGCCCCAGCATTTT.

The V call is TRBV18, the J call TRBJ1-2; 10 nucleotides line up with TRBD1. CDR1 is KGHSH and CDR2 is LQKENI in the germline V gene. CDR3 size: 14 residues. Germline trimming cut 5 bases from V and 10 bases from J; bases unmatched to any gene: 10. The CDR3 reads CASSTTGTGEDYTF. CDR3 coding DNA: TGTGCCAGCTCAACAACCGGGACAGGGGAGGACTACACCTTC.

The gene calls are TRBV4-3 and TRBJ1-5; D ambiguous. The CDR3 sequence is 16 residues long. In germline, CDR1 is LGHNA, CDR2 YSLEER. V was trimmed by 0 bases and J by 0 bases, leaving 9 bases between them. The CDR3 DNA reads TGCGCCAGCAGCCAAGATGAGAGGCATAGCAATCAGCCCCAGCATTTT. Its protein is CASSQDERHSNQPQHF.

The chain couples TRBV25-1 to TRBJ1-4; a possible D gene is TRBD1 (5 bases). The CDR3 consists of 15 residues. Germline CDR1 MGHDK, CDR2 SYGVNS. The V gene lost 2 bases and the J gene lost 7 bases, with 14 bases spanning the gap. The CDR3 is CASSERGPRFEKLFF. The CDR3, as DNA: TGTGCCAGCAGTGAAAGGGGCCCGCGGTTTGAAAAACTGTTTTTT.